Listed here are 21 T cell receptor beta chains from one sample, sequenced in a study of cytomegalovirus exposure and HLA in healthy donors. PCR employed 60 Vbeta and 13 Jbeta primers. The assay was immunoSEQ multiplex PCR, and TCRdb's table has in-frame clones only and misses some. Among roughly 93,000 clones, roughly four fifths were seen once, and the ten largest hold roughly 7.7%. Sequenced: PBMCs. All receptors derive from a human donor in good health.

The chain links TRBV5-1 to TRBJ1-2, with TRBD1 matching 7 bases. V lost 4 bases and J lost 0; bases outside the gene matches: 12. CDR3 length equals 17 residues. Germline CDR1 SGHRS, CDR2 YFSETQ. In DNA form, the CDR3 reads TGCGCCAGCAGCCAGTTGGGACAGACTCCCACTAACTATGGCTACACCTTC. Translation: CASSQLGQTPTNYGYTF.

The J gene is TRBJ1-5, the V gene TRBV19; D might be TRBD1 (6 bases). Germline assignment: CDR1 LNHDA and CDR2 SQIVND (reference sequence). CDR3 length: 16 amino acids. V lost 2 bases to trimming and J lost 1 base, with 12 bases between them. CDR3 sequence (DNA): TGTGCCAGTAGTATATTGGGGGGGGCGAGCAATCAGCCCCAGCATTTT. Its protein product is CASSILGGASNQPQHF.

The rearrangement joins TRBV19 to TRBJ2-7, with D possibly being TRBD1 (5 bases). Germline assignment: CDR1 LNHDA and CDR2 SQIVND (reference sequence). The CDR3 loop spans 13 amino acids. Trimming pared 1 base from V and 6 bases from J, leaving 10 bases between. The CDR3 region is CASSIVRTSEQYF. Written as DNA, the CDR3 is TGTGCCAGTAGTATAGTCCGGACATCCGAGCAGTACTTC.

This chain connects TRBV5-1 to TRBJ2-7; TRBD2 might be the D (5 bases). The germline V and J ends were trimmed by 4 bases and 7 bases, with 18 bases remaining between them. Per the germline V gene, CDR1 is SGHRS and CDR2 is YFSETQ. The CDR3 is made up of 14 amino acids. The chain's CDR3 is CASSPGLHPGEQYF. The CDR3 DNA follows: TGCGCCAGCAGCCCAGGACTCCACCCGGGGGAGCAGTACTTC.

This clone was counted only a few times. J is TRBJ2-5 and V is TRBV5-6, with 10 bases that match TRBD2. CDR1 SGHDT and CDR2 YYEEEE come from the germline V gene. This CDR3 is 16 amino acids long. The V segment lost 4 bases and the J segment 0 bases; nucleotides outside the gene matches: 6. The CDR3 coding sequence is TGTGCCAGCAGCCCGGGACTAGCGATGTACCAAGAGACCCAGTACTTC. Amino acid sequence: CASSPGLAMYQETQYF.

V and J are TRBV27 and TRBJ2-5; no reliable D call. CDR3 size: 15 residues. V was pared by 6 bases and J by 1 base, with 15 bases between. Per the germline V gene, CDR1 is MNHEY and CDR2 is SMNVEV (reference sequence). The CDR3 DNA is TGTGCCAGCAGCCAACGTGGGCCCTCCCAAGAGACCCAGTACTTC. As protein: CASSQRGPSQETQYF.

This clone was detected a few times. The rearrangement joins TRBV7-9 to TRBJ2-7; D is uncertain. Germline loops: CDR1 SEHNR, CDR2 FQNEAQ (reference sequence). CDR3 length: 11 amino acids. Trimming stripped 2 bases from V and 5 bases from J, with 4 bases between. CDR3 in amino acids: CASSLIDEQYF. The CDR3 nucleotides read TGTGCCAGCAGCTTAATCGACGAGCAGTACTTC.

This clone came up a few times. The CDR3 coding sequence is TGCAGTGCTCCCCGGGACACTGAAGCTTTCTTT. Amino acid sequence: CSAPRDTEAFF. The rearrangement links TRBV20-1 to TRBJ1-1; D not certain. V was cut by 5 bases and J by 3 bases, with 7 bases left in between. Germline CDR1 and CDR2: DFQATT and SNEGSKA (reference sequence). CDR3 length: 11 amino acids.

V gene TRBV7-2 combines with J gene TRBJ2-7; 7 bases agree with TRBD1. The J segment lost 6 bases and the V segment lost 5 bases, leaving 13 bases of the junction unmatched. Germline CDR1 and CDR2: SGHTA and FQGNSA. The CDR3 has 15 residues. The DNA for the CDR3 is TGTGCCAGCAGCCCGAGACGACAGGGTACCGGCGAGCAGTACTTC. Its protein product is CASSPRRQGTGEQYF.

The genes are TRBV10-3 and TRBJ2-3, with D possibly being TRBD2 (6 bases). This CDR3 comprises 16 residues. The germline gives CDR1 ENHRY, CDR2 SYGVKD. The V end was cut by 5 bases, the J end by 4 bases, with 19 bases between. For the CDR3, the DNA is TGTGCCATCAGTTTCGACGACATCGGGGGTGCAGATACGCAGTATTTT. It specifies CAISFDDIGGADTQYF.

CDR3 DNA: TGTGCCAGCAGTGACTCCTTGGGGTCTGGAGTTAGCGGGAGGGCCACCGGGGAGCTGTTTTTT. Translated, it gives CASSDSLGSGVSGRATGELFF. The V and J genes are TRBV6-4 and TRBJ2-2; TRBD2 matches at 11 bases. In germline, CDR1 is MRHNA, CDR2 SNTAGT. The trim removed 0 bases at V and 4 bases at J, leaving 16 bases unmatched. This CDR3 region has 21 residues.

This clone has a single count. The genes are TRBV5-1 and TRBJ1-5; D is possibly TRBD1 (6 bases). The V end was cut by 1 base, the J end by 4 bases, with 9 bases between. The CDR3 sequence is 14 residues long. Germline V gene sequence: CDR1 SGHRS, CDR2 YFSETQ. Here the CDR3 reads CASSLTTGNQPQHF. As DNA, the CDR3 is TGCGCCAGCAGCTTGACCACAGGGAATCAGCCCCAGCATTTT.

The gene calls are TRBV29-1 and TRBJ1-1, with a tentative D call TRBD1 (6 bases). Germline V gives CDR1 SQVTM, CDR2 ANQGSEA. This CDR3 contains 15 residues. Trimming took 8 bases from V and 1 from J, leaving 20 bases between them. The CDR3 bases are TGCAGCTCCTCACGCCAGGGGAATCCGAACACTGAAGCTTTCTTT. Translated: CSSSRQGNPNTEAFF.

The CDR3 bases are TGTGCCTGGACTAGCGGGAGGGCGAAAAAGTCCGATGAGCAGTTCTTC. Amino acids: CAWTSGRAKKSDEQFF. The chain links TRBV30 to TRBJ2-1; 12 nucleotides match TRBD2. The germline gives CDR1 GTSNPN, CDR2 SVGIG (reference sequence). V lost 4 bases and J lost 8; bases outside the gene matches: 12. CDR3 length: 16 residues.

The table lists this clone with a few counts. This chain connects TRBV6-5 to TRBJ1-5; no firm D call. This CDR3 contains 15 residues. V was trimmed by 0 bases and J by 6 bases, leaving 12 bases between them. CDR1 MNHEY and CDR2 SVGAGI come from the germline V gene. The CDR3 nucleotides read TGTGCCAGCAGTTACTCGCGTCCCGAGAGTCAGCCCCAGCATTTT. Protein sequence: CASSYSRPESQPQHF.

This clone was seen a handful of times. This rearrangement joins TRBV4-1 to TRBJ2-7; a possible D gene is TRBD1 (5 bases). V lost 3 bases to trimming and J lost 0 bases, with 9 bases between them. CDR1 is MGHRA and CDR2 is YSYEKL in the germline V gene. This CDR3 has 14 amino acids. CDR3 nucleotides: TGCGCCAGCAGCCACCCTGACAGCTCCTACGAGCAGTACTTC. Amino acid sequence: CASSHPDSSYEQYF.

The V call is TRBV5-1, the J call TRBJ2-7; 10 bases are shared with TRBD2. Germline CDR1 is SGHRS and CDR2 is YFSETQ. The CDR3 runs 20 residues. The J segment lost 2 bases and the V segment lost 4 bases, leaving 21 bases of the junction unmatched. The CDR3 loop reads CASSPRGLRTSGRRTYEQYF. The CDR3 region has the DNA TGCGCCAGCAGCCCACGGGGGTTGCGGACTAGCGGACGCCGGACCTACGAGCAGTACTTC.

The V call is TRBV18, the J call TRBJ1-1; 7 nucleotides align to TRBD1. The CDR3 consists of 16 residues. Germline lookup yields CDR1 KGHSH and CDR2 LQKENI. V lost 1 base to trimming and J lost 1 base; unmatched junction nucleotides: 6. Here the CDR3 reads CASSPRRQGENTEAFF. CDR3 DNA: TGTGCCAGCTCACCACGACGACAGGGCGAGAACACTGAAGCTTTCTTT.

The V call is TRBV27, the J call TRBJ2-5, with 9 positions matching TRBD1. Germline trimming cut 5 bases from V and 2 bases from J; bases unmatched to any gene: 12. Germline CDR1 MNHEY, CDR2 SMNVEV (reference sequence). CDR3 length equals 17 residues. The CDR3 DNA reads as TGTGCCAGCAGTGCGGGACAGGGCTTCTCCCCTCAAGAGACCCAGTACTTC. Amino acids: CASSAGQGFSPQETQYF.

The chain carries TRBV23-1 and TRBJ2-3, with 8 positions matching TRBD1. Being an ORF, TRBV23-1 has a function that is uncertain. After removal of 0 bases from V and 6 bases from J, the junction contained 14 bases not matched to a gene. This CDR3 has 18 amino acids. CDR3 sequence reads: CASSQSDGIRGRMDTQYF. For the CDR3, the DNA is TGCGCCAGCAGTCAATCTGATGGAATCAGGGGGCGGATGGATACGCAGTATTTT.

CDR3 sequence: CAIRGQGQTNYGYTF. CDR3 coding DNA: TGTGCCATCAGGGGACAGGGTCAGACTAACTATGGCTACACCTTC. This chain uses TRBV10-3 with TRBJ1-2; 9 positions match TRBD1. After removal of 6 bases from V and 0 bases from J, the junction contained 5 bases not matched to a gene. The CDR3 is made up of 15 amino acids. Germline V gene sequence: CDR1 ENHRY, CDR2 SYGVKD.